This T cell receptor beta chain was documented in a study of control samples from healthy donors and cancer patients. V was clipped by 5 bases and J by 5 bases; unmatched bases: 12. CDR1 SGHTA and CDR2 FQGTGA come from the germline V gene. The CDR3 is made up of 17 amino acids. Some clones are missing from TCRdb's copy, which holds only in-frame ones; the method was immunoSEQ multiplex PCR. The sample consists of about 120,000 clones, roughly 90% of them appearing once. Sequencing was performed on blood. This TCR was recovered from a man younger than 35 in good health. The chain is built from TRBV7-3 and TRBJ2-2; 9 bases align to TRBD1. The chain's CDR3 is CASSIRSPGTGTGELFF. The CDR3 DNA sequence: TGTGCCAGCAGCATACGGAGTCCCGGGACAGGGACCGGGGAGCTGTTTTTT.